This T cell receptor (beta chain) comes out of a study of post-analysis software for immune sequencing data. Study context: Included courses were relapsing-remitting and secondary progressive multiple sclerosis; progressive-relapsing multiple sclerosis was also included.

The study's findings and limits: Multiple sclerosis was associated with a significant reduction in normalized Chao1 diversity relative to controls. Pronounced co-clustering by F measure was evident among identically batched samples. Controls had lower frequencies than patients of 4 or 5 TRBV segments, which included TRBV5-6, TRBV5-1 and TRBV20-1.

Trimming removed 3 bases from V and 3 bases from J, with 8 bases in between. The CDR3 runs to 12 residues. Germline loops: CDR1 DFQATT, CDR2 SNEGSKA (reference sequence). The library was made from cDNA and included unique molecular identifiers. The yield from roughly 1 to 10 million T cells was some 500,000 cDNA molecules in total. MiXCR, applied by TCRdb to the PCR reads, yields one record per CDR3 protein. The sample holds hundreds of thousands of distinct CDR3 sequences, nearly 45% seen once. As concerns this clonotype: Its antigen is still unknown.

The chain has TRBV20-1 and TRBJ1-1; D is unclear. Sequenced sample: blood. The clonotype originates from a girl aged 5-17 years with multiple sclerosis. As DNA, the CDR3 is TGCAGTGCTAGCCTGTGGGACACTGAAGCTTTCTTT. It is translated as CSASLWDTEAFF.